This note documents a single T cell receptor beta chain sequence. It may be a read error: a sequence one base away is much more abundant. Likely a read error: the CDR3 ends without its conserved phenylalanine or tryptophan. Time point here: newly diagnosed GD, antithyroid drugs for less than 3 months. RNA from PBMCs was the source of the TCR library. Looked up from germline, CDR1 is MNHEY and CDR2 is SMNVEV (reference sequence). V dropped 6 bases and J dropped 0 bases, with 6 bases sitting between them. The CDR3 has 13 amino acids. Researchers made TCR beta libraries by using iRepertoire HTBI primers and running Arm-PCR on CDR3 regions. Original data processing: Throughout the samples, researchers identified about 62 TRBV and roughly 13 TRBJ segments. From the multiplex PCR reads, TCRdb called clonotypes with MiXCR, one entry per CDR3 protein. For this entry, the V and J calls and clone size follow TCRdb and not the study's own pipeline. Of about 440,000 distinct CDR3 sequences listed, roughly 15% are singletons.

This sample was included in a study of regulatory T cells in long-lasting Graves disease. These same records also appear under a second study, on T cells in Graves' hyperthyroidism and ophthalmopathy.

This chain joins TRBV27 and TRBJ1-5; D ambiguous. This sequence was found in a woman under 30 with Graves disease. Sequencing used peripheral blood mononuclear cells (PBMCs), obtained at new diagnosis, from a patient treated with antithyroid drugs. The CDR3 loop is CASRSNSNQPQHS. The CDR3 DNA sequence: TGTGCCAGCAGGTCTAATAGCAATCAGCCCCAGCATTCT.